A single sample gave rise to the 11 T cell receptor beta chains below, sequenced in a study of blood T cell repertoires in COVID-19. TCRdb's copy holds only in-frame clones and misses some; the assay was immunoSEQ multiplex PCR. The sample lists 250,000 or so clones; about 84% were seen once. The material sequenced was PBMCs or T cells enriched from blood (not recorded which). These receptors were obtained from a man aged 55-75 years who had recovered from COVID-19.

The rearrangement uses TRBV7-9 and TRBJ1-3; 8 bases align to TRBD1. The CDR3 consists of 16 residues. Germline CDR1 SEHNR, CDR2 FQNEAQ (reference sequence). The trim removed 7 bases at V and 2 bases at J, leaving 10 bases unmatched. This CDR3 is CASTDLGQGPGNTIYF. CDR3 in DNA: TGTGCCAGCACCGATCTCGGACAGGGCCCTGGAAACACCATATATTTT.

J is TRBJ2-3 and V is TRBV7-9, with 9 bases matching TRBD1. Germline CDR1 SEHNR, CDR2 FQNEAQ (reference sequence). J was trimmed by 2 bases and V by 0 bases; bases with no gene match: 9. This CDR3 spans 18 amino acids. The CDR3 reads CASSLAAPQGAPTDTQYF. The CDR3 bases are TGTGCCAGCAGCTTAGCGGCTCCACAGGGGGCCCCCACAGATACGCAGTATTTT.

The rearrangement links TRBV11-3 to TRBJ1-6; TRBD1 agrees at 9 bases. The germline V gene has CDR1 SGHNT and CDR2 YENEEA. J was trimmed by 7 bases and V by 5 bases; bases with no gene match: 3. This CDR3 has 14 amino acids. The CDR3 protein is CASSRGQGNSPLHF. Here the CDR3 DNA reads TGTGCCAGCAGCAGGGGACAGGGAAATTCACCCCTCCACTTT.

This rearrangement joins TRBV7-2 to TRBJ1-3; 8 bases match TRBD1. Germline CDR1 reads SGHTA; CDR2 reads FQGNSA. CDR3 length: 14 amino acids. The V gene end was trimmed by 1 base and the J gene end by 7 bases; junction bases not matched to a gene: 3. CDR3 amino acids: CASSLGTGRNTIYF. DNA for the CDR3: TGTGCCAGCAGCTTAGGGACAGGGAGGAACACCATATATTTT.

This chain joins TRBV5-6 and TRBJ1-1, with a tentative D call TRBD1 (6 bases). The CDR3 runs to 14 residues. Trimming took off 4 bases at V and 5 bases at J, with 15 bases between the two ends. Germline-derived CDR1 and CDR2 are SGHDT and YYEEEE. CDR3: CASSVLDSSTEAFF. The CDR3 DNA is TGTGCCAGCAGCGTATTGGACAGCTCGACTGAAGCTTTCTTT.

In its sample, this clone was seen a few times. V usage is TRBV3-1 (or the pseudogene TRBV3-2) and J usage is TRBJ2-3; weak D call: TRBD2 (5 bases). Germline lookup yields CDR1 LGHDT and CDR2 YNNKEL (reference sequence). The CDR3 length is 16 residues. The V end lost 0 bases, the J end lost 3 bases, and 13 bases lay between the germline ends. The CDR3 spells CASSQELKGGTDTQYF. CDR3 DNA sequence: TGTGCCAGCAGCCAAGAACTAAAGGGCGGGACAGATACGCAGTATTTT.

This clone occurred a few times. The V and J genes are TRBV7-2 and TRBJ2-1, with D maybe TRBD2 (6 bases). CDR3 length: 16 residues. The V gene's germline CDR1 is SGHTA and CDR2 FQGNSA. V lost 0 bases, J lost 0 bases, and 9 bases lay in between. The CDR3 DNA reads as TGTGCCAGCAGCTTAGCTGGGACTTTCTCCTACAATGAGCAGTTCTTC. Translating it yields CASSLAGTFSYNEQFF.

The CDR3 loop is CASSHSSGNTIYF. CDR3 nucleotide sequence: TGTGCCAGTTCTCATAGCTCTGGAAACACCATATATTTT. V usage is TRBV19 and J usage is TRBJ1-3, with no clear D. The germline V gene has CDR1 LNHDA and CDR2 SQIVND (reference sequence). The CDR3 runs 13 residues. The V end lost 8 bases, the J end lost 0 bases, and 8 bases lay between the germline ends.

The rearrangement links TRBV7-9 to TRBJ1-2; 10 nucleotides align to TRBD1. The CDR3 length is 16 residues. After removal of 1 base from V and 2 bases from J, the junction contained 4 bases not matched to a gene. Germline-derived CDR1 and CDR2 are SEHNR and FQNEAQ (reference sequence). CDR3 region: CASSLGGTGENYGYTF. The CDR3 region has the DNA TGTGCCAGCAGCTTAGGGGGGACAGGGGAAAACTATGGCTACACCTTC.

The CDR3 is CASSSSGGLDTQYF. CDR3 DNA sequence: TGTGCCAGTAGTTCCAGCGGGGGGTTGGATACGCAGTATTTT. V gene TRBV19 combines with J gene TRBJ2-3, with 9 bases that match TRBD2. The V gene end was trimmed by 5 bases and the J gene end by 6 bases; junction bases not matched to a gene: 6. This CDR3 has 14 amino acids. Germline V lookup: CDR1 LNHDA, CDR2 SQIVND (reference sequence).

V usage is TRBV5-8 and J usage is TRBJ1-4; D not certain. V was pared by 0 bases and J by 0 bases, with 6 bases between. The CDR3 runs 15 residues. The germline gives CDR1 SGHTS, CDR2 YDEGEE. CDR3 in DNA: TGTGCCAGCAGCTTGGGAGGTGCAACTAATGAAAAACTGTTTTTT. This translates into CASSLGGATNEKLFF.